These 27 T cell receptor beta chains originate from one sample sequenced in a study of blood T cell repertoires in COVID-19. Libraries were prepared by immunoSEQ multiplex PCR; TCRdb keeps only in-frame clonotypes and omits some of them. Found here are a few hundred thousand clones, roughly 89% of them singletons; the top ten hold about 2%. Material for sequencing was peripheral blood. All receptors derive from a woman aged 60-75 years with COVID-19, enrolled during active disease.

The rearrangement joins TRBV4-1 to TRBJ1-1; the D is unclear. The CDR3 runs to 13 residues. Germline V gene data show CDR1 as MGHRA and CDR2 as YSYEKL. V was pared by 4 bases and J by 4 bases, with 10 bases between. As DNA, the CDR3 is TGCGCCAGCAGCCGGCAGTTGTTCACTGAAGCTTTCTTT. Its protein product is CASSRQLFTEAFF.

The chain recombines TRBV6-6 with TRBJ2-7; maybe TRBD1 (6 bases). Trimming took 5 bases from V and 5 from J, leaving 16 bases between them. The length of the CDR3 is 14 residues. Germline V gene lookup returns CDR1 MNHNY and CDR2 SVGAGI (reference sequence). CDR3 DNA: TGTGCCAGCAGTGTCGCAGGGGCCTTGGACGAGCAGTACTTC. It translates to CASSVAGALDEQYF.

The chain has TRBV7-3 and TRBJ2-2; no firm D call. Per the germline V gene, CDR1 is SGHTA and CDR2 is FQGTGA. The CDR3 is 14 residues long. Trimming took 1 base from V and 4 from J, leaving 7 bases between them. The CDR3 is CASSLNPSTGELFF. For the CDR3, the DNA is TGTGCCAGCAGCTTAAATCCATCCACCGGGGAGCTGTTTTTT.

The gene calls are TRBV7-8 and TRBJ1-2; 8 nucleotides align to TRBD1. J lost 6 bases, V lost 1 base, and 4 bases had no gene match. The germline gives CDR1 SGHVS, CDR2 FQNEAQ. This CDR3 has 14 amino acids. The CDR3 DNA reads as TGTGCCAGCAGCTTAGATCGGACAGGGAATGGCTACACCTTC. Protein product: CASSLDRTGNGYTF.

The chain combines TRBV10-3 with TRBJ1-5; 9 bases align to TRBD1. CDR3 size: 14 residues. V dropped 6 bases and J dropped 8; count of bases not matched to a gene: 8. Per germline, CDR1 ENHRY and CDR2 SYGVKD. The CDR3 nucleotides read TGTGCCATCAGGCCGGGACAGGGCGAGGAGCCCCAGCATTTT. Its protein product is CAIRPGQGEEPQHF.

The chain uses TRBV28 and TRBJ2-7, with D perhaps matching TRBD2 (6 bases). Germline values: CDR1 MDHEN, CDR2 SYDVKM. The V and J ends lost 5 bases and 5 bases respectively, with 16 bases between them. The CDR3 spans 14 residues. CDR3 bases: TGTGCCAGCAGTAGGGGCGGGGCTATAAACGAGCAGTACTTC. Protein: CASSRGGAINEQYF.

This clone was found once. The chain uses TRBV5-1 and TRBJ1-5; D is uncertain. The CDR3 totals 14 residues. Germline CDR1 and CDR2: SGHRS and YFSETQ. Between the trimmed V and J ends, which lost 5 bases and 1 base, there was a span of 10 bases. The CDR3 sequence: CASREGISNQPQHF. The CDR3, as DNA: TGCGCCAGCAGGGAGGGAATAAGCAATCAGCCCCAGCATTTT.

This clone was seen just once. The chain is built from TRBV4-2 and TRBJ2-2; D is unresolved. This CDR3 has 17 residues. V was clipped by 1 base and J by 6 bases, with 18 bases between them. Germline V gene data show CDR1 as LGHNA and CDR2 as YNFKEQ. CDR3 bases: TGTGCCAGCAGCCAAGCTAGAGGTATCTCCTCCGCCGGGGAGCTGTTTTTT. Residues: CASSQARGISSAGELFF.

The J gene is TRBJ1-2, the V gene TRBV5-1; no reliable D call. This CDR3 contains 14 residues. Germline V gene lookup returns CDR1 SGHRS and CDR2 YFSETQ. The V gene lost 0 bases and the J gene lost 1 base, with 7 bases spanning the gap. CDR3 nucleotides: TGCGCCAGCAGCTTGGGCGAAGTTAACTATGGCTACACCTTC. It specifies CASSLGEVNYGYTF.

This chain connects TRBV19 to TRBJ1-6; 10 bases line up with TRBD1. The CDR3 loop spans 14 amino acids. Trimming at V came to 7 bases and at J to 9 bases, leaving 6 bases not matched to a gene. CDR1 is LNHDA and CDR2 is SQIVND in the germline V gene (reference sequence). CDR3 loop: CASTPDRGSSPLHF. DNA of the CDR3: TGTGCCAGTACCCCGGACAGGGGGAGTTCACCCCTCCACTTT.

The chain combines TRBV4-1 with TRBJ2-7, with a weak D call TRBD2 (5 bases). V lost 5 bases to trimming and J lost 5 bases, with 22 bases between them. Germline values: CDR1 MGHRA, CDR2 YSYEKL. The CDR3 length is 16 residues. The DNA of the CDR3 is TGCGCCAGCAGCTTCCGGGTCGGGGTTACTCCTGACGAGCAGTACTTC. Translation gives CASSFRVGVTPDEQYF.

The chain links TRBV6-5 to TRBJ2-3, with a weak D call TRBD2 (7 bases). This CDR3 spans 15 amino acids. Trimming stripped 6 bases from V and 1 base from J, with 14 bases between. CDR1 is MNHEY and CDR2 is SVGAGI in the germline V gene. The DNA for the CDR3 is TGTGCCAGCAGCGCGGGGGACACCGGCACAGATACGCAGTATTTT. Its protein is CASSAGDTGTDTQYF.

The chain links TRBV11-2 to TRBJ2-7; 9 bases map to TRBD2. With 1 base clipped from V and 0 bases from J, the junction kept 10 bases outside the gene matches. Germline V gene lookup returns CDR1 SGHAT and CDR2 FQNNGV. CDR3 length: 18 residues. The CDR3 DNA follows: TGTGCCAGCAGCTTAGGGGCTAGCGGGGCGACCGCCTCCTACGAGCAGTACTTC. It specifies CASSLGASGATASYEQYF. The complete variable domain, with remaining parts taken from reference TRBV11-2 and TRBJ2-7, reads EAGVAQSPRYKIIEKRQSVAFWCNPISGHATLYWYQQILGQGPKLLIQFQNNGVVDDSQLPKDRFSAERLKGVDSTLKIQPAKLEDSAVYLCASSLGASGATASYEQYFGPGTRLTVT.

V and J are TRBV2 and TRBJ1-5; tentatively, D is TRBD1 (6 bases). This CDR3 contains 14 residues. Germline CDR1 SNHLY, CDR2 FYNNEI. Trimming stripped 6 bases from V and 7 bases from J, with 16 bases between. The CDR3 sequence is CASSAQGIGQPQHF. The CDR3 DNA follows: TGTGCCAGCAGCGCACAGGGTATCGGACAGCCCCAGCATTTT.

The rearrangement links TRBV29-1 to TRBJ2-2; D is uncertain. Germline V gene sequence: CDR1 SQVTM, CDR2 ANQGSEA. V was shortened by 4 bases and J by 7 bases, with 10 bases between the two germline ends. This CDR3 has 12 residues. The CDR3 loop is CSVVPQVGELFF. CDR3 in DNA: TGCAGCGTTGTTCCTCAGGTCGGGGAGCTGTTTTTT.

The rearrangement links TRBV4-3 to TRBJ1-5, with D uncertain. The germline V and J ends were trimmed by 0 bases and 7 bases, with 13 bases remaining between them. The CDR3 is made up of 15 amino acids. Germline V CDR1 and CDR2: LGHNA, YSLEER. For the CDR3, the DNA is TGCGCCAGCAGCCAAGACGCCGGGAATTGGCAGCCCCAGCATTTT. Encoded protein: CASSQDAGNWQPQHF.

This clone has just one count. The CDR3 loop reads CASSPRDFTYEQYF. CDR3 sequence (DNA): TGTGCCAGCAGCCCCCGGGACTTCACCTACGAGCAGTACTTC. The V gene is TRBV7-2, the J gene TRBJ2-7, with D possibly TRBD2 on 6 matching bases. The CDR3 spans 14 residues. The V end lost 5 bases, the J end lost 2 bases, and 13 bases lay between the germline ends. Germline CDR1 reads SGHTA; CDR2 reads FQGNSA.

J is TRBJ1-2 and V is TRBV5-4; 8 positions match TRBD1. Germline V gene sequence: CDR1 SGHNT, CDR2 YYREEE (reference sequence). V was pared by 6 bases and J by 3 bases, with 4 bases of the junction left unmatched. This CDR3 is 13 amino acids long. For the CDR3, the DNA is TGTGCCAGCACTACAGGGGGGGACTATGGCTACACCTTC. It yields the protein CASTTGGDYGYTF.

The chain carries TRBV9 and TRBJ2-3; TRBD2 matches at 9 bases. This CDR3 comprises 15 residues. Trimming removed 4 bases from V and 2 bases from J; junction bases left unmatched: 5. The germline V gene has CDR1 SGDLS and CDR2 YYNGEE. The CDR3 DNA reads as TGTGCCAGCAGCACCAGCGGGGGGCTCACAGATACGCAGTATTTT. Its translation: CASSTSGGLTDTQYF. Supplemented by reference TRBV9 and TRBJ2-3, the full variable domain reads DSGVTQTPKHLITATGQRVTLRCSPRSGDLSVYWYQQSLDQGLQFLIQYYNGEERAKGNILERFSAQQFPDLHSELNLSSLELGDSALYFCASSTSGGLTDTQYFGPGTRLTVL.

The J gene is TRBJ1-1, the V gene TRBV5-1, with TRBD1 matching over 8 bases. Trimming cost V 1 base and J 1 base; bases outside gene matches: 21. Germline CDR1 and CDR2: SGHRS and YFSETQ. The CDR3 is 21 amino acids. DNA for the CDR3: TGCGCCAGCAGCTTGACCCACGCTTCAGGGGGCCCATATCGGGGGAACACTGAAGCTTTCTTT. This encodes CASSLTHASGGPYRGNTEAFF.

This chain links TRBV5-4 with TRBJ1-2, with 7 bases lining up with TRBD1. This CDR3 is built from 13 residues. CDR1 and CDR2 from the germline V gene are SGHNT and YYREEE (reference sequence). With 4 bases clipped from V and 8 bases from J, the junction kept 8 bases outside the gene matches. CDR3 sequence: CASSQGTADGYTF. In DNA form, the CDR3 reads TGTGCCAGCAGCCAGGGGACAGCTGACGGCTACACCTTC.

This clone was observed a handful of times. This chain joins TRBV15 and TRBJ1-4, with D perhaps matching TRBD1 (5 bases). V was cut by 3 bases and J by 0 bases, with 14 bases left in between. This CDR3 has 17 residues. Germline V lookup: CDR1 LNHNV, CDR2 YYDKDF (reference sequence). For the CDR3, the DNA is TGTGCCACCAGCAGCTACCCGACAGAACCAACTAATGAAAAACTGTTTTTT. Amino acids: CATSSYPTEPTNEKLFF.

This chain uses TRBV7-2 with TRBJ1-3, with no clear D. CDR3 length: 13 amino acids. V was trimmed by 5 bases and J by 0 bases, leaving 5 bases between them. CDR1 is SGHTA and CDR2 is FQGNSA in the germline V gene. The CDR3 bases are TGTGCCAGCAGCCGACACTCTGGAAACACCATATATTTT. Protein sequence: CASSRHSGNTIYF.

The chain employs TRBV9 and TRBJ2-2; 7 bases map to TRBD1. The CDR3 contains 15 residues. Germline CDR1 SGDLS, CDR2 YYNGEE. V lost 5 bases, J lost 2 bases, and 6 bases stayed unmatched. The CDR3 loop is CASRKTGVNTGELFF. In nucleotides, the CDR3 is TGTGCCAGCAGAAAAACAGGGGTCAACACCGGGGAGCTGTTTTTT. Full variable domain (rest looked up from reference TRBV9 and TRBJ2-2): DSGVTQTPKHLITATGQRVTLRCSPRSGDLSVYWYQQSLDQGLQFLIQYYNGEERAKGNILERFSAQQFPDLHSELNLSSLELGDSALYFCASRKTGVNTGELFFGEGSRLTVL.

The chain uses TRBV9 and TRBJ1-1; D not certain. Per germline, CDR1 SGDLS and CDR2 YYNGEE. V lost 3 bases and J lost 1, with 10 bases in between. CDR3 size: 14 residues. CDR3 DNA: TGTGCCAGCAGCGCAGGCACCTCGAACACTGAAGCTTTCTTT. As protein: CASSAGTSNTEAFF. Using reference TRBV9 and TRBJ1-1 for the parts outside the CDR3, the full variable domain is DSGVTQTPKHLITATGQRVTLRCSPRSGDLSVYWYQQSLDQGLQFLIQYYNGEERAKGNILERFSAQQFPDLHSELNLSSLELGDSALYFCASSAGTSNTEAFFGQGTRLTVV.

This clone was seen a few times. The chain has TRBV4-3 and TRBJ1-5; 8 bases line up with TRBD1. With V trimmed by 0 bases and J by 5 bases, 3 bases remained unmatched. Per the germline V gene, CDR1 is LGHNA and CDR2 is YSLEER. The CDR3 is 15 residues long. In DNA form, the CDR3 reads TGCGCCAGCAGCCAAGATATACAGGGGGATCAGCCCCAGCATTTT. This gives the protein CASSQDIQGDQPQHF.

The chain uses TRBV19 and TRBJ2-3; D is ambiguous. This CDR3 has 13 amino acids. The V gene lost 5 bases and the J gene lost 1 base, with 7 bases spanning the gap. The germline V gene has CDR1 LNHDA and CDR2 SQIVND (reference sequence). In DNA form, the CDR3 reads TGTGCCAGTAGTCGTCAGGGCACAGATACGCAGTATTTT. The encoded protein is CASSRQGTDTQYF. Complete variable domain (other parts from reference TRBV19 and TRBJ2-3): DGGITQSPKYLFRKEGQNVTLSCEQNLNHDAMYWYRQDPGQGLRLIYYSQIVNDFQKGDIAEGYSVSREKKESFPLTVTSAQKNPTAFYLCASSRQGTDTQYFGPGTRLTVL.